This T cell receptor (beta chain) was identified during a study of CD8 T cells in ankylosing spondylitis. In this sample, this clonotype turned up many times. Its specificity is unknown. TCRdb re-called the 5' RACE reads through MiXCR, storing one row per CDR3 protein. The data contain 250,000 or so distinct CDR3 sequences, 8% to 11% of them seen just once; the ten biggest clones take up about 2.8%. Overall study results and limits: A number of the motif variants had already been described in reactive arthritis synovial fluid and blood.

The V end was cut by 3 bases, the J end by 3 bases, with 9 bases between. The CDR3 length is 14 residues. Sequencing used blood, either unsorted or a sorted T cell fraction (not recorded which). This receptor was obtained from a male donor with ankylosing spondylitis or in good health (not recorded which). This chain links TRBV12-3 or TRBV12-4 with TRBJ1-5; D might be TRBD1 (5 bases). The CDR3 DNA reads TGTGCCAGCAGTTTTGGGGGATACAATCAGCCCCAGCATTTT. Its protein product is CASSFGGYNQPQHF.